These 3 T cell receptor beta chains were all obtained from the same sample, sequenced in a study of a mutant IDH1 vaccine in newly diagnosed glioma. No antigen is known for these receptors. The sample's time point: week 5, during vaccination. The study gave 300 ug of mutant IDH1 20-mer peptide per vaccine dose, with topical imiquimod. The protocol was immunoSEQ multiplex PCR, while the TCRdb copy is restricted to in-frame clones and leaves out a portion. The sample holds 45,000 to 70,000 clones, approximately 81% seen once. Sequenced material: PBMCs, taken from a glioma patient whose treatment included an IDH1 peptide vaccine. Every receptor here comes from a man between 25 and 39 years old with glioma.

This clone was seen once. The CDR3 loop reads CASKGSNSPLHF. In DNA form, the CDR3 reads TGTGCCAGCAAGGGCAGTAATTCACCCCTCCACTTT. This rearrangement joins TRBV6-6 to TRBJ1-6; D remains ambiguous. V was trimmed by 7 bases and J by 6 bases, leaving 7 bases between them. The CDR3 extends over 12 amino acids. Germline loops: CDR1 MNHNY, CDR2 SVGAGI (reference sequence).

The V and J genes are TRBV30 and TRBJ2-1; D ambiguous. The V and J ends lost 1 base and 6 bases respectively, with 10 bases between them. CDR3 length: 13 amino acids. From germline, CDR1 is GTSNPN and CDR2 SVGIG (reference sequence). CDR3 sequence: CAWSGLFPNEQFF. The CDR3, as DNA: TGTGCCTGGAGTGGACTCTTTCCCAATGAGCAGTTCTTC.

This clone occurred once. The rearrangement links TRBV7-8 to TRBJ1-6; a weak D match, TRBD1 (6 bases). Germline values: CDR1 SGHVS, CDR2 FQNEAQ. This CDR3 comprises 16 residues. With 2 bases removed from V and 7 bases from J, the gap between germline ends came to 15 bases. The CDR3 here is CASSLNVDSQNSPLHF. CDR3 nucleotides: TGTGCCAGCAGCTTAAATGTGGACAGCCAAAATTCACCCCTCCACTTT.